A single sample is the source of the 23 T cell receptor beta chains below, sequenced in a study of blood T cell repertoires in COVID-19. Some clones are missing from TCRdb's copy, which holds only in-frame ones; the method was immunoSEQ multiplex PCR. The table includes approximately 470,000 clones, 75% to 90% detected once. The sequenced material came from peripheral blood. The receptors were sampled from a human donor in a cohort sampled during active COVID-19.

The chain combines TRBV7-9 with TRBJ2-1; 7 bases match TRBD1. CDR3 size: 16 residues. V shed 5 bases, J shed 3 bases, and the junction held 10 bases outside the gene matches. The germline V gene has CDR1 SEHNR and CDR2 FQNEAQ (reference sequence). The CDR3 nucleotides are TGTGCCAGCAGCCACGACAGGGAGACCCTCTACAATGAGCAGTTCTTC. This gives the protein CASSHDRETLYNEQFF.

The V gene is TRBV19, the J gene TRBJ2-7; TRBD2 agrees at 8 bases. Losses at the gene ends were 4 bases for V and 4 bases for J; bases not matched to a gene: 6. This CDR3 contains 14 residues. The germline V gene has CDR1 LNHDA and CDR2 SQIVND (reference sequence). CDR3 region: CASSTPGLGYEQYF. The CDR3 nucleotides read TGTGCCAGTAGTACGCCGGGACTAGGGTACGAGCAGTACTTC.

The J gene is TRBJ1-6, the V gene TRBV30, with D possibly matching TRBD1 (6 bases). The CDR3 runs 14 residues. Germline V gives CDR1 GTSNPN, CDR2 SVGIG (reference sequence). Trimming shortened V by 2 bases and J by 10 bases, and 15 bases separated the two germline ends. Here the CDR3 DNA reads TGTGCCTGGAGTCGCGAGGGGGGGGCATCACCCCTCCACTTT. It encodes CAWSREGGASPLHF.

The chain carries TRBV7-2 and TRBJ2-1; D perhaps matches TRBD1 (7 bases). V gave up 6 bases and J gave up 4 bases, with 13 bases separating them. Germline loops: CDR1 SGHTA, CDR2 FQGNSA. The CDR3 loop spans 14 amino acids. CDR3 amino acids: CASRGGGIYNEQFF. The CDR3 DNA reads TGTGCCAGCAGAGGGGGCGGGATTTACAATGAGCAGTTCTTC.

The chain couples TRBV5-1 to TRBJ2-2; 8 bases map to TRBD2. CDR1 is SGHRS, CDR2 YFSETQ, per germline. The V gene end was trimmed by 1 base and the J gene end by 1 base; junction bases not matched to a gene: 3. The CDR3 loop spans 16 amino acids. The CDR3 spells CASSLTLAGNTGELFF. CDR3 bases: TGCGCCAGCAGCTTGACGCTAGCGGGGAACACCGGGGAGCTGTTTTTT.

The V and J genes are TRBV5-4 and TRBJ1-4; D is undetermined. Germline CDR1 and CDR2: SGHNT and YYREEE (reference sequence). V lost 0 bases to trimming and J lost 5 bases, with 8 bases between them. The CDR3 totals 14 residues. The CDR3 region is CASSLAGRNEKLFF. The CDR3 DNA sequence: TGTGCCAGCAGCTTGGCCGGGAGGAATGAAAAACTGTTTTTT. Full variable domain (remainder filled in from reference TRBV5-4 and TRBJ1-4): ETGVTQSPTHLIKTRGQQVTLRCSSQSGHNTVSWYQQALGQGPQFIFQYYREEENGRGNFPPRFSGLQFPNYSSELNVNALELDDSALYLCASSLAGRNEKLFFGSGTQLSVL.

The J gene is TRBJ2-6, the V gene TRBV5-1; 8 bases map to TRBD1. The CDR3 is 17 residues long. The germline V gene encodes CDR1 SGHRS and CDR2 YFSETQ. V gave up 4 bases and J gave up 0 bases; unmatched junction bases: 6. CDR3 nucleotide sequence: TGCGCCAGCAGCCAGAGACAGGGGACCTCTGGGGCCAACGTCCTGACTTTC. It yields the protein CASSQRQGTSGANVLTF.

In its sample, this clone was seen a few times. The CDR3 DNA reads TGTGCCAGCTCACGGCGGGACAGTCGCACAGATACGCAGTATTTT. It yields the protein CASSRRDSRTDTQYF. V usage is TRBV18 and J usage is TRBJ2-3, with D possibly TRBD1 on 7 matching bases. V gave up 4 bases and J gave up 1 base, with 12 bases separating them. The CDR3 totals 15 residues. Germline V CDR1 and CDR2: KGHSH, LQKENI. Drawing the rest from reference TRBV18 and TRBJ2-3, the complete variable domain is NAGVMQNPRHLVRRRGQEARLRCSPMKGHSHVYWYRQLPEEGLKFMVYLQKENIIDESGMPKERFSAEFPKEGPSILRIQQVVRGDSAAYFCASSRRDSRTDTQYFGPGTRLTVL.

V and J are TRBV2 and TRBJ1-1; the D gene is possibly TRBD1 (5 bases). Trimming left V 8 bases short and J 3 bases short, with 10 bases between. Germline CDR1 is SNHLY and CDR2 is FYNNEI. This CDR3 is 12 amino acids long. The chain's CDR3 is CASHLGDTEAFF. For the CDR3, the DNA is TGTGCCAGCCACCTAGGGGACACTGAAGCTTTCTTT.

The sample holds one count of this clone. The gene calls are TRBV7-2 and TRBJ2-5, with a tentative D call TRBD1 (5 bases). The CDR3 spans 13 residues. Trimming stripped 3 bases from V and 5 bases from J, with 10 bases between. CDR1 is SGHTA, CDR2 FQGNSA, per germline. CDR3 loop: CASSFAGSETQYF. CDR3 nucleotides: TGTGCCAGCAGCTTCGCAGGGTCGGAGACCCAGTACTTC.

The J gene is TRBJ2-2, the V gene TRBV21-1; the listed D gene, TRBD2, was not tested against the DNA. TRBV21-1 is labeled a pseudogene. CDR3 length: 16 amino acids. The CDR3 here is CASRHWTSGRPGELFF. The CDR3 DNA reads as TGTGCCAGCCGCCATTGGACTAGCGGGAGACCCGGGGAGCTGTTTTTT.

Note on this clone: Other DNA sequences in this specimen translate into the identical CDR3. The chain recombines TRBV18 with TRBJ1-1; weak D call: TRBD1 (5 bases). The CDR3 contains 13 residues. Germline CDR1 and CDR2: KGHSH and LQKENI. Trimming removed 3 bases at V and 11 bases at J, with 16 bases between. The CDR3, as DNA: TGTGCCAGCTCACCGCCTGGGCAGGGCAGGGCTTTCTTT. Translation: CASSPPGQGRAFF.

This clone turned up a few times. The chain has TRBV19 and TRBJ1-1; D is uncertain. Trimming left V 3 bases short and J 2 bases short, with 7 bases between. This CDR3 has 13 amino acids. Germline V gives CDR1 LNHDA, CDR2 SQIVND (reference sequence). In nucleotides, the CDR3 is TGTGCCAGTAGTATTACCAGAAACACTGAAGCTTTCTTT. It codes for CASSITRNTEAFF.

J is TRBJ2-3 and V is TRBV9; D gene uncertain. CDR1 and CDR2 from the germline V gene are SGDLS and YYNGEE. V lost 3 bases and J lost 5, with 7 bases in between. The CDR3 covers 12 residues. CDR3 DNA: TGTGCCAGCAGCGCGCACGGAGATACGCAGTATTTT. Protein: CASSAHGDTQYF.

The rearrangement uses TRBV2 and TRBJ1-4; TRBD1 matches at 9 bases. From germline, CDR1 is SNHLY and CDR2 FYNNEI. The CDR3 contains 15 residues. Trimming cost V 2 bases and J 5 bases; bases outside gene matches: 3. The CDR3 DNA sequence: TGTGCCAGCAGTGAAAACAGGGGGCTAAATGAAAAACTGTTTTTT. It codes for CASSENRGLNEKLFF.

This rearrangement joins TRBV5-5 to TRBJ1-5; TRBD1 matches 7 bases. The CDR3 runs 14 residues. Trimming cost V 2 bases and J 4 bases; bases outside gene matches: 3. Germline V gives CDR1 SGHKS, CDR2 YYEKEE (reference sequence). CDR3 residues: CASSFGQDNQPQHF. CDR3 nucleotides: TGTGCCAGCAGCTTCGGACAGGATAATCAGCCCCAGCATTTT.

The chain combines TRBV5-4 with TRBJ2-1, with D maybe TRBD2 (6 bases). V shed 2 bases and J shed 7 bases, with 13 bases lying between them. Germline CDR1 SGHNT, CDR2 YYREEE (reference sequence). The CDR3 consists of 14 residues. The CDR3 sequence: CASSFSAGRNEQFF. The CDR3 DNA sequence: TGTGCCAGCAGCTTCTCGGCAGGGAGGAATGAGCAGTTCTTC.

The V and J genes are TRBV18 and TRBJ2-7; 9 nucleotides align to TRBD1. The CDR3 totals 15 residues. CDR1 is KGHSH and CDR2 is LQKENI in the germline V gene. J was trimmed by 3 bases and V by 3 bases; bases with no gene match: 6. In nucleotides, the CDR3 is TGTGCCAGCTCACCGGCCCTGGGACAGGGCTACGAGCAGTACTTC. The encoded protein is CASSPALGQGYEQYF.

This chain uses TRBV15 with TRBJ2-4; possible D gene TRBD1, 5 bases. Germline lookup yields CDR1 LNHNV and CDR2 YYDKDF (reference sequence). This CDR3 has 14 residues. V was shortened by 0 bases and J by 8 bases, with 11 bases between the two germline ends. In DNA, the CDR3 is TGTGCCACCAGCAGAGATTTGGGCAGGGACATTCAGTACTTC. Translating gives CATSRDLGRDIQYF. Full variable domain (missing parts from reference TRBV15 and TRBJ2-4): DAMVIQNPRYQVTQFGKPVTLSCSQTLNHNVMYWYQQKSSQAPKLLFHYYDKDFNNEADTPDNFQSRRPNTSFCFLDIRSPGLGDTAMYLCATSRDLGRDIQYFGAGTRLSVL.

This chain links TRBV4-3 with TRBJ2-3, with 8 bases matching TRBD2. The V and J ends lost 0 bases and 6 bases, in that order; junction bases with no gene match: 8. CDR1 LGHNA and CDR2 YSLEER come from the germline V gene. The CDR3 loop spans 16 amino acids. The chain's CDR3 is CASSQDPGGGVDTQYF. In DNA, the CDR3 is TGCGCCAGCAGCCAAGATCCGGGGGGGGGCGTGGATACGCAGTATTTT.

The gene calls are TRBV30 and TRBJ2-6, with 7 bases fitting TRBD2. V gave up 5 bases and J gave up 0 bases; unmatched junction bases: 7. CDR1 is GTSNPN, CDR2 SVGIG, per germline (reference sequence). The CDR3 sequence is 16 residues long. The CDR3: CAWGREGSSGANVLTF. The CDR3 DNA follows: TGTGCCTGGGGCAGGGAGGGTAGCTCTGGGGCCAACGTCCTGACTTTC.

The rearrangement links TRBV5-8 to TRBJ1-1, with TRBD1 identical over 9 bases. The CDR3 runs to 16 residues. CDR1 and CDR2 from the germline V gene are SGHTS and YDEGEE. V shed 3 bases and J 6 bases; nucleotides not matched to a gene: 12. The CDR3 DNA sequence: TGTGCCAGCAGCTCGGCGAGGGACAGGGCCTTTGCTGAAGCTTTCTTT. Amino acid sequence: CASSSARDRAFAEAFF.

Comment on this clone: Different DNA sequences within this sample yield the same CDR3. J is TRBJ1-1 and V is TRBV7-9; D gene unclear. The germline CDR1 and CDR2 sequences are SEHNR and FQNEAQ (reference sequence). Trimming took off 1 base at V and 0 bases at J, with 6 bases between the two ends. The CDR3 contains 14 residues. The CDR3, as DNA: TGTGCCAGCAGCTTAGGAGGAGTGAACACTGAAGCTTTCTTT. Protein: CASSLGGVNTEAFF. Supplemented by reference TRBV7-9 and TRBJ1-1, the full variable domain reads DTGVSQNPRHKITKRGQNVTFRCDPISEHNRLYWYRQTLGQGPEFLTYFQNEAQLEKSRLLSDRFSAERPKGSFSTLEIQRTEQGDSAMYLCASSLGGVNTEAFFGQGTRLTVV.